The entry that follows covers one T cell receptor (beta chain) sequence. Its antigen remains unknown. Investigators reverse transcribed all isolated RNA, so they sequenced expressed TCRB transcripts. The average output of naive, central memory and regulatory T cell samples was millions of reads. TCRdb's copy holds only in-frame clones and misses some; the assay was immunoSEQ multiplex PCR. Of roughly 400,000 clones in the sample, around 9.6% were seen once. This entry comes from a study of beta chain features in type 1 diabetes. Turning to the study itself: The patients were much like the healthy donors in age, gender and cell yields. The study examined 107,917,701 sorted cells across all samples.

Study conclusions and caveats: There was a moderate but significant shortening of TCRB CDR3s in all four CD4+ subsets of Type 1 diabetes patients. Naive, central memory and regulatory TCRB repertoires appeared more similar among patients than healthy donors.

V lost 7 bases to trimming and J lost 5 bases; unmatched junction nucleotides: 9. The germline V gene has CDR1 MNHEY and CDR2 SMNVEV (reference sequence). The CDR3 covers 17 residues. This clonotype was obtained from a man between 25 and 39 years old with type 1 diabetes. The source material was central memory CD4+ T cells from blood. The chain recombines TRBV27 with TRBJ2-2; 14 nucleotides line up with TRBD2. The CDR3 DNA reads TGTGCCAGCACCCTGGGACTAGCGGGAGTAGGGACCGGGGAGCTGTTTTTT. Its protein product is CASTLGLAGVGTGELFF.